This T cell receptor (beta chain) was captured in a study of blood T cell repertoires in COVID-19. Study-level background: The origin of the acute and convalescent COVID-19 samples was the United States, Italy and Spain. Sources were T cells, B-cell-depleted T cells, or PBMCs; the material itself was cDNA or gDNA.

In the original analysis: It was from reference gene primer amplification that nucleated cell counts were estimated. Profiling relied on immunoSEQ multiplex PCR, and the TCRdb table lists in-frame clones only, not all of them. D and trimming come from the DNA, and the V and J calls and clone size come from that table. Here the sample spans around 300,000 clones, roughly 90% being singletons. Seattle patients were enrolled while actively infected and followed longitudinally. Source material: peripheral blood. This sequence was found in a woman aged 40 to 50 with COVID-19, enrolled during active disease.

CDR3 amino acids: CAGQTGNGPNEQYF. CDR3 in DNA: TGTGCCGGACAGACAGGGAATGGGCCAAACGAGCAGTACTTC. The rearrangement joins TRBV5-4 to TRBJ2-7, with 7 bases fitting TRBD1. V shed 10 bases and J 5 bases; nucleotides not matched to a gene: 15. Germline V CDR1 and CDR2: SGHNT, YYREEE (reference sequence). The CDR3 length is 14 residues.